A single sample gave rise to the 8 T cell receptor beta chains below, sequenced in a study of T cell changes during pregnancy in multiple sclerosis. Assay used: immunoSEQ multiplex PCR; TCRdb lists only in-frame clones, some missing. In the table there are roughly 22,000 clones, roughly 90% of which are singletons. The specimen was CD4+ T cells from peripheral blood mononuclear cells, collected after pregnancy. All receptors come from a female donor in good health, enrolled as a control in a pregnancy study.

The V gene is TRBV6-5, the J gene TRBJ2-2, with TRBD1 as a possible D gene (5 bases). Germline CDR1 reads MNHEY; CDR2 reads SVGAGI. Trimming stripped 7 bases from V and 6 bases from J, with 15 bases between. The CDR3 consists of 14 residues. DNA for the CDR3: TGTGCCAGCACCTACAGCAGGGTTTCCGGGGAGCTGTTTTTT. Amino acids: CASTYSRVSGELFF.

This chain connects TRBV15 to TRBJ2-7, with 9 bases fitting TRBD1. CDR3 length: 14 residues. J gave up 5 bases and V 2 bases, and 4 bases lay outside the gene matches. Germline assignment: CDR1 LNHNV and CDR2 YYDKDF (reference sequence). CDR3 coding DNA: TGTGCCACCAGCAGACCGGACAGGGGACACGAGCAGTACTTC. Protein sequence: CATSRPDRGHEQYF.

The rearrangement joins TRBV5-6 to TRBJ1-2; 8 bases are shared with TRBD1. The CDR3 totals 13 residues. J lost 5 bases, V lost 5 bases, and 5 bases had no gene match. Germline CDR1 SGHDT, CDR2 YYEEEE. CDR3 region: CASRQDRGYGYTF. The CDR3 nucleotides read TGTGCCAGCAGACAAGACAGGGGATATGGCTACACCTTC.

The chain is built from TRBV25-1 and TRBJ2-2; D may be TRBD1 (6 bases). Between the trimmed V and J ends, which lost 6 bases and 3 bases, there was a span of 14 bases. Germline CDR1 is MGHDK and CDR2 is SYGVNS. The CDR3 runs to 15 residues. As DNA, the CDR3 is TGTGCCAGCAGCTTACAGGGTGCGGACACCGGGGAGCTGTTTTTT. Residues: CASSLQGADTGELFF.

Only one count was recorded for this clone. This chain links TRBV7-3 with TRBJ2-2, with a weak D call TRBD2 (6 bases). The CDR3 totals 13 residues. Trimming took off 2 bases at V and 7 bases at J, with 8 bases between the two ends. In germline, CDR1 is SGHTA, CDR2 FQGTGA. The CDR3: CASSLYSGGELFF. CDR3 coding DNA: TGTGCCAGCAGCTTATATAGCGGCGGGGAGCTGTTTTTT.

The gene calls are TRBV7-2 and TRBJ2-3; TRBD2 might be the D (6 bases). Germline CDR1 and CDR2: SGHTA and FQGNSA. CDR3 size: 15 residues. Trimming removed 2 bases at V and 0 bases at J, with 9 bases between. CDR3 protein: CASSLIADSTDTQYF. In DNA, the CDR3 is TGTGCCAGCAGCTTAATAGCGGATAGCACAGATACGCAGTATTTT. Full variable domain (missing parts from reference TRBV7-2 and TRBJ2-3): GAGVSQSPSNKVTEKGKDVELRCDPISGHTALYWYRQSLGQGLEFLIYFQGNSAPDKSGLPSDRFSAERTGGSVSTLTIQRTQQEDSAVYLCASSLIADSTDTQYFGPGTRLTVL.

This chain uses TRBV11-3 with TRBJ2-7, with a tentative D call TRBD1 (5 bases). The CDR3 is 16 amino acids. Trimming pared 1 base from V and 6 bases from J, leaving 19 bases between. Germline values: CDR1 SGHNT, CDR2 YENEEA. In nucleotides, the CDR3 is TGTGCCAGCAGCTTAGGTGGCAGGGCCATCCATGCCGAGCAGTACTTC. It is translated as CASSLGGRAIHAEQYF.

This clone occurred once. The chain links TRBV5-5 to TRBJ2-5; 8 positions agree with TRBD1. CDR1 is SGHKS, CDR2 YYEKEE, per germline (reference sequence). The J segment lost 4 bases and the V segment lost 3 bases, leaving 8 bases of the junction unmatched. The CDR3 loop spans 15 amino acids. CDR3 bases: TGTGCCAGCAGCTGGACAGGGCTGGGGGGAGAGACCCAGTACTTC. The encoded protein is CASSWTGLGGETQYF.